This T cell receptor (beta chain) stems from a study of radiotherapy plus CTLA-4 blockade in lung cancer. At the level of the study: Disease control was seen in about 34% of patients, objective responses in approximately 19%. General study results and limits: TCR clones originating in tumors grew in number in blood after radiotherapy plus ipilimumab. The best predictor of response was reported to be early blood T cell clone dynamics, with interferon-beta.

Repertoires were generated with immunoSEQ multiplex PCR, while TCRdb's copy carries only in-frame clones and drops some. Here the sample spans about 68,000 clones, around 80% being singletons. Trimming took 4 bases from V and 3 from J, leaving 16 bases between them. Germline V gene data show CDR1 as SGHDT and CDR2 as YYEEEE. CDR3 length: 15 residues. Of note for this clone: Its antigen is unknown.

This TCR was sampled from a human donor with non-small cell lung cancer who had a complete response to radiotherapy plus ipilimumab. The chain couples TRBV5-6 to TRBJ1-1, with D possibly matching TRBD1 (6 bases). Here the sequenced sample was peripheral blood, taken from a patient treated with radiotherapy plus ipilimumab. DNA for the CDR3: TGTGCCAGCAGCGGATACAGGGCTGAGGACACTGAAGCTTTCTTT. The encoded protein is CASSGYRAEDTEAFF.